This TCR beta chain was captured by sequencing in a study of T-cell memory formation after mild COVID-19. V was pared by 2 bases and J by 6 bases, with 2 bases of the junction left unmatched. The CDR3 totals 14 residues. The germline CDR1 and CDR2 sequences are KGHSH and LQKENI. Each CDR3 protein gets one entry after TCRdb re-called the 5' RACE reads with MiXCR. The sample consists of fewer than 600,000 distinct CDR3 sequences, roughly 22% of them appearing once. The chain combines TRBV18 with TRBJ2-1; 9 bases agree with TRBD2. This TCR derives from an adult woman who had mild COVID-19 (a few samples of this study predate the infection). Cell type and time point are not known. The sample consisted of PBMCs or a T cell subset sorted from them (not recorded which). As DNA, the CDR3 is TGTGCCAGCTCACCAGGGACTAGCACCAATGAGCAGTTCTTC. Encoded protein: CASSPGTSTNEQFF.